This TCR beta chain was retrieved from a study of blood T cell repertoires in COVID-19. Overall study context: Italy, Spain and the United States were the sources of the convalescent and acute COVID-19 samples. Sources were T cells, B-cell-depleted T cells, or PBMCs; the material itself was cDNA or gDNA.

Per the original methods: How many nucleated cells were present was estimated from reference gene primer amplification. TCRdb's copy holds only in-frame clones and misses some; the assay was immunoSEQ multiplex PCR. V and J calls and clone size are given by that table; D and trimming were obtained from the DNA. The sample consists of roughly 500,000 clones, approximately 83% of them appearing once. The receptor was derived from a human donor in a cohort sampled during active COVID-19. The sample consisted of peripheral blood.

CDR3 bases: TGTGCCAGCAGCTCCAGACTAGCGGGAGAGAGGGTAGCCTACAATGAGCAGTTCTTC. This gives the protein CASSSRLAGERVAYNEQFF. The chain links TRBV7-9 to TRBJ2-1; 12 nucleotides line up with TRBD2. The V gene's germline CDR1 is SEHNR and CDR2 FQNEAQ (reference sequence). The CDR3 contains 19 residues. With 4 bases clipped from V and 2 bases from J, the junction kept 12 bases outside the gene matches.